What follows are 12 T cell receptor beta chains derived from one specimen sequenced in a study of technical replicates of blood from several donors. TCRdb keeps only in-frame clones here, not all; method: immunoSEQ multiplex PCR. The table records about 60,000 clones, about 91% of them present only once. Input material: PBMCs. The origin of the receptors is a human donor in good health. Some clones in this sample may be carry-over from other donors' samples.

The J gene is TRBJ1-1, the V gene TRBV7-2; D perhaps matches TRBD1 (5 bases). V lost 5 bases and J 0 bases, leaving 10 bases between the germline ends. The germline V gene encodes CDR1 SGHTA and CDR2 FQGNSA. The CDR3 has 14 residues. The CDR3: CASSAGEVNTEAFF. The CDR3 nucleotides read TGTGCCAGCAGCGCGGGGGAAGTGAACACTGAAGCTTTCTTT.

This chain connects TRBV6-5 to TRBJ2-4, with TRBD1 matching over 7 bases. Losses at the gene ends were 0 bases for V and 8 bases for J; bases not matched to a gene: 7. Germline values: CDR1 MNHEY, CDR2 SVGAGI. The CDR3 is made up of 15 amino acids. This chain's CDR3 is CASSYSSRGIDIQYF. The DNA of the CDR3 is TGTGCCAGCAGTTACTCATCCAGGGGGATAGACATTCAGTACTTC.

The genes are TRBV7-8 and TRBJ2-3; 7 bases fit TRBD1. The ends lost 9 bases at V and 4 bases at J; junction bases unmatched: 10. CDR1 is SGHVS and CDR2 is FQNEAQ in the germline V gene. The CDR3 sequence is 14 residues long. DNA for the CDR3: TGTGCCAGTATCCGGGACAGCAGGTCAGATACGCAGTATTTT. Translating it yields CASIRDSRSDTQYF.

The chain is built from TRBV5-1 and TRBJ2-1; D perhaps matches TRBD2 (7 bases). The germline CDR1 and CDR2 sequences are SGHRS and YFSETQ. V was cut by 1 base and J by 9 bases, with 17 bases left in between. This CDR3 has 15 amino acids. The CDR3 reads CASSLYAGAQGEQFF. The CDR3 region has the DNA TGCGCCAGCAGCTTGTATGCGGGGGCTCAGGGTGAGCAGTTCTTC.

The CDR3 here is CSVGSQGGRGRAGELFF. CDR3 DNA sequence: TGCAGCGTTGGTTCACAGGGAGGTCGCGGGAGGGCCGGGGAGCTGTTTTTT. The chain uses TRBV29-1 and TRBJ2-2, with 9 bases identical to TRBD2. CDR3 length: 17 amino acids. V lost 4 bases and J lost 6; bases outside the gene matches: 15. The V gene's germline CDR1 is SQVTM and CDR2 ANQGSEA.

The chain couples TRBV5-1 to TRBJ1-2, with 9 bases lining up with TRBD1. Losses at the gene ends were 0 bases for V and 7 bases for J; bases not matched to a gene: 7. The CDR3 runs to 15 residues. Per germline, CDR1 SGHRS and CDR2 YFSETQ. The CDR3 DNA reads TGCGCCAGCAGCTTGGCGGGACAGGGAGTCGGTGGCTACACCTTC. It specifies CASSLAGQGVGGYTF.

The CDR3 here is CASSPGTSPFGDNEQFF. The CDR3 DNA follows: TGTGCCAGCAGCCCAGGTACTAGCCCGTTTGGTGACAATGAGCAGTTCTTC. J is TRBJ2-1 and V is TRBV7-3; a weak D match, TRBD2 (6 bases). In germline, CDR1 is SGHTA, CDR2 FQGTGA. V lost 5 bases and J 5 bases, leaving 22 bases between the germline ends. This CDR3 comprises 17 residues.

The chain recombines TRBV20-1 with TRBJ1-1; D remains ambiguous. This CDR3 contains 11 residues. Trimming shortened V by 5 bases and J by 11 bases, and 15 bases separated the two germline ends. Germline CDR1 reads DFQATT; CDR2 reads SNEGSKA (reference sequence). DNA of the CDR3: TGCAGTGCTGGCCGTGGGAGGACGGCTTTCTTT. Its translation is CSAGRGRTAFF.

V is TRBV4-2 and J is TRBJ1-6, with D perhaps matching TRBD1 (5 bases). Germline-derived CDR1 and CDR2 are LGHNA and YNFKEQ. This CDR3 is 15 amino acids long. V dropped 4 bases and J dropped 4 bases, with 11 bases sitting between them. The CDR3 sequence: CASSPQGDYNSPLHF. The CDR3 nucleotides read TGTGCCAGCAGCCCGCAGGGTGATTATAATTCACCCCTCCACTTT.

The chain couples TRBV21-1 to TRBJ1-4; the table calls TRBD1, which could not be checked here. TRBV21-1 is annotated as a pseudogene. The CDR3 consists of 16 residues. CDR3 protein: CASGDRQGSTNEKLFF. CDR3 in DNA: TGTGCCAGCGGGGATCGTCAGGGCTCAACTAATGAAAAACTGTTTTTT.

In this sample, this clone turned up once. CDR3 in DNA: TGTGCCAGCTCCTCGGGGGGGGTTGGTGAAAAACTGTTTTTT. Its protein product is CASSSGGVGEKLFF. J is TRBJ1-4 and V is TRBV6-5; D is perhaps TRBD1 (5 bases). Germline lookup yields CDR1 MNHEY and CDR2 SVGAGI. The CDR3 is made up of 14 amino acids. Trimming removed 8 bases at V and 7 bases at J, with 17 bases between.

The CDR3 here is CASSFGGNTEAFF. CDR3 DNA sequence: TGTGCCAGCAGCTTCGGCGGGAACACTGAAGCTTTCTTT. The chain joins TRBV7-9 to TRBJ1-1; unclear D gene. Germline loops: CDR1 SEHNR, CDR2 FQNEAQ (reference sequence). V lost 3 bases and J 1 base, leaving 6 bases between the germline ends. The length of the CDR3 is 13 residues.